This is a list of T cell receptor beta chains from one sample in a study of T cell responses to AZD1222 COVID-19 vaccine. Profiling relied on immunoSEQ multiplex PCR, and the TCRdb table lists in-frame clones only, not all of them. The repertoire has roughly 77,000 clones, 85% to 95% of them found once; the top ten carry roughly 5.6%. Material: peripheral blood, obtained on day 0 of AZD1222 vaccination. The receptors here all came from an adult in good health. The CDR3 runs from the conserved cysteine through the conserved F or W. Each record gives: D gene, V gene, J gene, clone size, CDR3 DNA, CDR3 protein. The D gene is left open where the match is weak. Rows may omit the clone size; those that give it use once, few, many or a size class.

NA	TRBV4-3	TRBJ2-1	NA	TGCGCCAGCAGCCAAGACGGTCCCAATGAGCAGTTCTTC	CASSQDGPNEQFF
NA	TRBV7-9	TRBJ2-5	NA	TGTGCCAGCAGCTTAAGGGTCGGGGTCGAGACCCAGTACTTC	CASSLRVGVETQYF
NA	TRBV19	TRBJ1-6	NA	TGTGCCAGTAGTCCCGGTCCACTGACTTATTCACCCCTCCACTTT	CASSPGPLTYSPLHF
NA	TRBV6-2/TRBV6-3	TRBJ2-3	NA	TGTGCCAGCAGTTACCTTTTGGGGGGGCCCCCAGATACGCAGTATTTT	CASSYLLGGPPDTQYF
TRBD2	TRBV28	TRBJ2-5	NA	TGTGCCAGCACGAAACGGACTAGCGGGGGGGAGACCCAGTACTTC	CASTKRTSGGETQYF
NA	TRBV28	TRBJ1-2	NA	TGTGCCAGCAGGTGGGAGGGGGGTAGAGGCTACACCTTC	CASRWEGGRGYTF
TRBD1	TRBV7-2	TRBJ1-2	once	TGTGCCAGCAGCGCCCCCGACAGGGGGGGCTACACCTTC	CASSAPDRGGYTF
NA	TRBV6-6	TRBJ2-7	NA	TGTGCCAGCAGTTCCGACTTTGGAGTACCCTACGAGCAGTACTTC	CASSSDFGVPYEQYF
NA	TRBV7-9	TRBJ1-1	NA	TGTGCCAGCAGCTTAACAGTGAACACTGAAGCTTTCTTT	CASSLTVNTEAFF
NA	TRBV7-9	TRBJ2-3	NA	TGTGCCAGCAGCTTAGTCGAGGGCTTTAAGTATTTT	CASSLVEGFKYF
NA	TRBV6-2/TRBV6-3	TRBJ1-2	NA	TGTGCCAGCAGTTACAGGACACCCCAGGGCTACACCTTC	CASSYRTPQGYTF
TRBD2	TRBV2	TRBJ2-7	NA	TGTGCCAGCAGGGCGACTAGCGGGGGCCCTTACGAGCAGTACTTC	CASRATSGGPYEQYF
NA	TRBV6-2/TRBV6-3	TRBJ1-3	NA	TGTGCCAGCAGTTACTCCTCCTCTGGAAACACCATATATTTT	CASSYSSSGNTIYF
NA	TRBV7-8	TRBJ1-2	NA	TGTGCCAGCAGCTTAGCCCAAGCTAACTATGGCTACACCTTC	CASSLAQANYGYTF
NA	TRBV28	TRBJ2-4	NA	TGTGCCAGCAGTTTGAGGGCCTGGGCCAAAAACATTCAGTACTTC	CASSLRAWAKNIQYF
TRBD2	TRBV7-2	TRBJ2-4	once	TGTGCCAGCAGCGTACGACTAGCGGAGAACATTCAGTACTTC	CASSVRLAENIQYF
NA	TRBV5-6	TRBJ1-2	NA	TGTGCCAGCAGCGGACTTAACAGGGACGACTATGGCTACACCTTC	CASSGLNRDDYGYTF
NA	TRBV5-4	TRBJ2-3	NA	TGTGCCAGCAGCTTGAATCTGGGGGCGGGGACAGATACGCAGTATTTT	CASSLNLGAGTDTQYF
NA	TRBV5-6	TRBJ1-2	NA	TGTGCCAGCAGCTCTAATTCCGGACAGAACTATGGCTACACCTTC	CASSSNSGQNYGYTF
NA	TRBV28	TRBJ2-2	NA	TGTGCCAGCAGGCAGGGTGGCGGGGAGCTGTTTTTT	CASRQGGGELFF
NA	TRBV5-6	TRBJ1-5	NA	TGTGCCAGCAGCTTGGTCGGGGTTGCTCAGCCCCAGCATTTT	CASSLVGVAQPQHF
NA	TRBV24-1	TRBJ1-2	NA	TGTGCCACCAGTGATTCTACTAACTATGGCTACACCTTC	CATSDSTNYGYTF
NA	TRBV13	TRBJ2-7	NA	TGTGCCAGCAGCTTAGGCCCAGGGGGGGGTCGTTACGAGCAGTACTTC	CASSLGPGGGRYEQYF
NA	TRBV24-1	TRBJ2-7	once	TGTGCCACCAGTGATTTCTGGGGTAACGAGCAGTACTTC	CATSDFWGNEQYF
NA	TRBV6-2/TRBV6-3	TRBJ1-2	NA	TGTGCCAGCAGTTACTCGTCGGGGTCTGGCTACACCTTC	CASSYSSGSGYTF
NA	TRBV14	TRBJ1-4	NA	TGTGCCAGCAGCCAAGATCGCGGCGCAACTAATGAAAAACTGTTTTTT	CASSQDRGATNEKLFF
NA	TRBV19	TRBJ1-2	few	TGTGCCAGTAGTATAAGCCGCCTCCTGAGTCGGGGCTACACCTTC	CASSISRLLSRGYTF
NA	TRBV13	TRBJ1-3	NA	TGTGCCAGCAGCTTAAGAGGAAACACCATATATTTT	CASSLRGNTIYF
TRBD2	TRBV6-1	TRBJ2-5	few	TGTGCCAGCAGTGACCTGGCGGGAGGAGAGACCCAGTACTTC	CASSDLAGGETQYF